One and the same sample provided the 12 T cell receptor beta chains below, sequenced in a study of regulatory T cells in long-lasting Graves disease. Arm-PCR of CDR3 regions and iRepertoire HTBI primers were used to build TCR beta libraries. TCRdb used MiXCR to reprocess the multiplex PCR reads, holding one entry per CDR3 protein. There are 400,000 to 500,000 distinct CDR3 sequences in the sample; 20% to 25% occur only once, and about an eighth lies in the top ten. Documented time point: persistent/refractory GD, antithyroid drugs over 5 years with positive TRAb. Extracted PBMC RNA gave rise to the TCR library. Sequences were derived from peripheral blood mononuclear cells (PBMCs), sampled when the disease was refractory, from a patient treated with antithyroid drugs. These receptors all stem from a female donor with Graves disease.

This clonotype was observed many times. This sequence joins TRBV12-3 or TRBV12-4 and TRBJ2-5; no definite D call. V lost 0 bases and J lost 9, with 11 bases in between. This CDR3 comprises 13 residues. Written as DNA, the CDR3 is TGTGCCAGCAGTTTAGCGATGGGATCGTCCCAGTACTTC. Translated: CASSLAMGSSQYF.

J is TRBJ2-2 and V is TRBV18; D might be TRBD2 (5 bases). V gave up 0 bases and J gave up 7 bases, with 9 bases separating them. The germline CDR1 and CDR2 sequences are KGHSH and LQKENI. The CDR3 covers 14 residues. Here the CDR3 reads CASSPPTTNGELFF. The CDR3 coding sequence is TGTGCCAGCTCACCACCGACGACTAACGGGGAGCTGTTTTTT.

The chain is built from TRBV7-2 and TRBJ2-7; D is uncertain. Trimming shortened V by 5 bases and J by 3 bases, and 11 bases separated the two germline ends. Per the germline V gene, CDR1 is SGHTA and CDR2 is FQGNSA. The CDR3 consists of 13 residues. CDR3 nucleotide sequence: TGTGCCAGCAGCCCAGGTAAATTCTACGAGCAGTACTTC. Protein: CASSPGKFYEQYF.

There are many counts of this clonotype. CDR3 bases: TGTGCCTGGAGTGTAGCAGGACAAGCTGGGGCCAACGTCCTGACTTTC. As protein: CAWSVAGQAGANVLTF. The chain carries TRBV30 and TRBJ2-6; D possibly corresponds to TRBD1 (5 bases). Germline V gene data show CDR1 as GTSNPN and CDR2 as SVGIG (reference sequence). The length of the CDR3 is 16 residues. V was shortened by 0 bases and J by 2 bases, with 11 bases between the two germline ends.

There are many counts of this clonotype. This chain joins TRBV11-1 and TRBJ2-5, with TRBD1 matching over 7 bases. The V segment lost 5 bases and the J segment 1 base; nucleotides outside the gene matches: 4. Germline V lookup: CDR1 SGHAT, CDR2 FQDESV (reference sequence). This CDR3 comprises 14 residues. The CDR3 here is CASSVRDSQETQYF. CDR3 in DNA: TGTGCCAGCAGCGTCCGGGACAGCCAAGAGACCCAGTACTTC.

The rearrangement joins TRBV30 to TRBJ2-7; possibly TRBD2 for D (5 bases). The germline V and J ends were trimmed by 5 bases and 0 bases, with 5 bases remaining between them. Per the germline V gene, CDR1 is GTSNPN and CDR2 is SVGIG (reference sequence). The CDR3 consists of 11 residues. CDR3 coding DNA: TGTGCCTGGGGGAGCTCCTACGAGCAGTACTTC. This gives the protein CAWGSSYEQYF.

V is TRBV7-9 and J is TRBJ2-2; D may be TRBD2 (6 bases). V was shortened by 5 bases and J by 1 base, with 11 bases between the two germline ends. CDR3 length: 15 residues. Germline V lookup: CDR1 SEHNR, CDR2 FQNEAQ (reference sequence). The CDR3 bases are TGTGCCAGCAGCCTTAGGGAGGTGAACACCGGGGAGCTGTTTTTT. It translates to CASSLREVNTGELFF.

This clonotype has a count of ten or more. The CDR3 DNA reads TGTGCCACCAGGGGGAGATTTAAAGAGACCCAGTACTTC. Residues: CATRGRFKETQYF. The rearrangement joins TRBV15 to TRBJ2-5; tentatively, D is TRBD2 (5 bases). With 6 bases removed from V and 3 bases from J, the gap between germline ends came to 11 bases. CDR3 size: 13 residues. The germline V gene has CDR1 LNHNV and CDR2 YYDKDF (reference sequence).

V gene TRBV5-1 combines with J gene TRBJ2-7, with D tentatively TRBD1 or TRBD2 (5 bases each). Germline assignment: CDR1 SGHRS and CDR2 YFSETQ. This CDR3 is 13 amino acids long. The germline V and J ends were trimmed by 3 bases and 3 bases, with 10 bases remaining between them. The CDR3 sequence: CASSWDLDYEQYF. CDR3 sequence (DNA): TGCGCCAGCAGCTGGGACCTAGACTACGAGCAGTACTTC.

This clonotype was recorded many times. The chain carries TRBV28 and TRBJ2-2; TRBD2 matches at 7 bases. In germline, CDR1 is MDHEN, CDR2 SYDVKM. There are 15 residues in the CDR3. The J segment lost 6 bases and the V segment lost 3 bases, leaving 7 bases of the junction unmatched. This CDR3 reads CASSFISGVPGELFF. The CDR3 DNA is TGTGCCAGCAGTTTTATAAGCGGGGTACCCGGGGAGCTGTTTTTT.

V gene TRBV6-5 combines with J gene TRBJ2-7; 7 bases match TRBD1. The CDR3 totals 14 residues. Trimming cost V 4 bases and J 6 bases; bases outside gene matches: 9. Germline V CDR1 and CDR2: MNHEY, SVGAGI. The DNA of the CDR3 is TGTGCCAGCAGTTTCCAGGGGGAAACGGGCGAGCAGTACTTC. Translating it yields CASSFQGETGEQYF.

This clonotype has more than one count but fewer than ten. The CDR3 spells CASRKGGSNQPQHF. CDR3 nucleotides: TGTGCCAGCAGGAAAGGGGGGAGCAATCAGCCCCAGCATTTT. V and J are TRBV6-2 or TRBV6-3 and TRBJ1-5; perhaps TRBD1 as D (6 bases). V dropped 6 bases and J dropped 1 base, with 10 bases sitting between them. CDR3 size: 14 residues. Germline CDR1 is MNHEY and CDR2 is SVGEGT.